A selection of T cell receptor beta chains follows, all from one sample in a study of T cell repertoires in cytomegalovirus infection. Their cognate antigens are unknown. TCRdb used MiXCR to reprocess the reads, holding one entry per CDR3 protein. The repertoire holds 600,000 to 700,000 distinct CDR3 sequences, with around 31% as singletons. The sample was cultured PBMCs, taken from culture after CMV antigen stimulation. The receptors stem from a human donor in good health (CMV status not recorded). Some clones in this sample may be carry-over from other donors' samples. Each CDR3 is given with its conserved first and last residue.

TRBV4-1	TRBJ1-3	CASSQGEHLRNTIYF
TRBV7-7	TRBJ2-1	CASSLALRSGQKNEQFF
TRBV12-3/TRBV12-4	TRBJ1-5	CASSNGHNNQPQHF
TRBV11-2	TRBJ2-7	CASSSGLSDQYEQYF
TRBV7-2	TRBJ1-1	CASSPRDTLGTEAFF
TRBV12-3/TRBV12-4	TRBJ2-1	CASNPGGNEQFF
TRBV6-1	TRBJ2-1	CASSEEQDPYNEQFF
TRBV6-2/TRBV6-3	TRBJ1-1	CASSYPLAGVNTEAFF
TRBV7-8	TRBJ2-3	CASSLRGRFTTDTQYF
TRBV18	TRBJ1-2	CASSPPTTAGRYGYTF
TRBV12-3/TRBV12-4	TRBJ2-7	CASRPGQGTDEQYF
TRBV20-1	TRBJ1-5	CSASYRPRGPQHF
TRBV7-2	TRBJ2-1	CASSRLAGASYNEQIF
TRBV2	TRBJ2-1	CASAGTGSLDEQFF
TRBV10-3	TRBJ1-2	CAITRAGQGYTF
TRBV11-2	TRBJ2-1	CASSLDNRAHEQFF
TRBV2	TRBJ1-5	CASSTDRVGQPQHF
TRBV7-6	TRBJ2-7	CASSLGPAGEASYEQYF
TRBV7-6	TRBJ2-1	CASSLVAGGDNEQFF
TRBV5-6	TRBJ2-1	CASSSESGPVYNEQFF
TRBV12-3/TRBV12-4	TRBJ2-7	CASSFTGTGGFEQYF
TRBV7-6	TRBJ2-3	CAGTTGEADTQYF
TRBV27	TRBJ1-5	CASTRVWDQPQHF
TRBV15	TRBJ2-7	CATSRATTYEQYF
TRBV7-8	TRBJ2-7	CASSSTRGDSYEQYF
TRBV4-1	TRBJ2-3	CASSQEGARGGLGDTQYF
TRBV19	TRBJ2-3	CASSAGTGATDTQYF
TRBV12-3/TRBV12-4	TRBJ2-5	CASADRREETQYF
TRBV20-1	TRBJ1-2	CSATDTGYYGYTF
TRBV7-9	TRBJ2-4	CASSLAVGGNIQYF
TRBV12-3/TRBV12-4	TRBJ2-7	CASSLAGAGSYEQYF
TRBV2	TRBJ1-5	CASSGGQPSNQPQHF
TRBV7-2	TRBJ2-5	CASSFQRGGGETQYF
TRBV6-6	TRBJ1-1	CASSYDEGGTEAFF
TRBV11-2	TRBJ2-3	CASSLDRRADTQYF